Listed below are T cell receptor beta chains from one sample, sequenced in a study of T cells in Graves' hyperthyroidism and ophthalmopathy. TCRdb reprocessed the multiplex PCR reads with MiXCR, giving one entry per CDR3 protein. This table holds approximately 600,000 distinct CDR3 sequences, approximately 13% found once. Sequenced sample: blood. These receptors all stem from a woman aged 25 to 39 with Graves' hyperthyroidism that later progressed to Graves' ophthalmopathy. The CDR3 runs from the conserved cysteine through the conserved F or W. Each record gives: V gene, J gene, CDR3 protein.

TRBV24-1	TRBJ2-1	CATSDFTGGGNEQFF
TRBV6-1	TRBJ1-1	CASIQGIEAFF
TRBV6-5	TRBJ2-7	CASSYSRGNDYEQYF
TRBV11-3	TRBJ2-1	CASSLDLGQGLDEQFF
TRBV28	TRBJ2-1	CASSGQGIYNEQFF
TRBV19	TRBJ2-1	CASRPEGGFNEQFF
TRBV12-3/TRBV12-4	TRBJ1-1	CASSLSTAGHEAFF
TRBV7-2	TRBJ2-7	CASSSRSPSGSYSYEQYF
TRBV12-3/TRBV12-4	TRBJ2-1	CASSTRSGLAGRNEQFF
TRBV5-1	TRBJ2-1	CASSSGQPRNEQFF
TRBV20-1	TRBJ1-5	CSARDAGTHSNQPQHF
TRBV5-1	TRBJ2-1	CASSLDGTSSYNEQFF
TRBV5-1	TRBJ1-1	CASSSGQGVVNTEAFF
TRBV20-1	TRBJ1-1	CSARDRGASTLEAFF
TRBV7-3	TRBJ1-1	CTSSKGQGAEAFF
TRBV11-2	TRBJ1-1	CARRQTDTEAFF
TRBV7-2	TRBJ2-3	CASSLVGVPTDTQYF
TRBV2	TRBJ2-1	CASSEGLAGEGDEQFF
TRBV4-1	TRBJ1-6	CASSQENWAGGAYNSPLHF
TRBV12-5	TRBJ1-2	CASGHTEFVVSNYGYTF
TRBV13	TRBJ2-5	CASSGIPQETQYF
TRBV5-6	TRBJ1-1	CASSIRSGTSLTEAFF
TRBV2	TRBJ1-5	CASNGQGGNQPQHF
TRBV5-1	TRBJ1-6	CASSLGNLGHSPLHF
TRBV4-1	TRBJ2-7	CASSQRRLSYEQYF
TRBV7-2	TRBJ1-1	CASSRGTGRFTEAFF
TRBV3-1	TRBJ1-5	CASSQATMGAQHF
TRBV3-1	TRBJ2-3	CASSQELAGSTDTQYF
TRBV19	TRBJ2-2	CALRGGEDRELFF
TRBV12-3/TRBV12-4	TRBJ2-1	CASSLSDEQFF
TRBV20-1	TRBJ2-3	CSAEKALAGADTQYF
TRBV6-2/TRBV6-3	TRBJ2-7	CASRYRGGTYEQYF
TRBV30	TRBJ1-5	CAWSPQGERPQHF
TRBV6-1	TRBJ2-7	CASSTGTGYYEQYF
TRBV5-4	TRBJ2-1	CASSFSGGGDEQFF
TRBV20-1	TRBJ2-7	CSARVSMYEQYF
TRBV19	TRBJ2-3	CASTFSGTDTQYF
TRBV20-1	TRBJ2-7	CSATLRAGEPNEQYF
TRBV20-1	TRBJ2-7	CSAPGSGTSYYEQYF
TRBV12-3/TRBV12-4	TRBJ1-5	CASSIPGGQPQHF
TRBV5-1	TRBJ1-3	CASSVRASGNTIYF
TRBV6-1	TRBJ2-2	CASSNGGGGELFF
TRBV15	TRBJ2-2	CATSSGSPGELFF